This T cell receptor beta chain was profiled in a study of response to subunit inactivated influenza vaccine. Study-level points and caveats: A suggestion made by the authors is that each seasonal influenza vaccination recruits few new T cells.

MiXCR, run by TCRdb on the RT-PCR reads, gives a single entry per CDR3 protein. Here the sample spans hundreds of thousands of distinct CDR3 sequences, approximately 7.1% being singletons. This clonotype was seen a few times. Its specificity is not known. CDR3 length equals 15 residues. Trimming left V 4 bases short and J 6 bases short, with 16 bases between. Germline values: CDR1 SGHNT, CDR2 YYREEE (reference sequence). The sample was PBMCs from blood, taken 23 months after vaccination. This clonotype originated in a man aged 45-69 years who received an inactivated influenza vaccine. The V and J genes are TRBV5-4 and TRBJ2-2, with D uncertain. CDR3 amino acids: CASSELPFKAGELFF. In DNA, the CDR3 is TGTGCCAGCAGCGAACTACCCTTTAAGGCCGGGGAGCTGTTTTTT.